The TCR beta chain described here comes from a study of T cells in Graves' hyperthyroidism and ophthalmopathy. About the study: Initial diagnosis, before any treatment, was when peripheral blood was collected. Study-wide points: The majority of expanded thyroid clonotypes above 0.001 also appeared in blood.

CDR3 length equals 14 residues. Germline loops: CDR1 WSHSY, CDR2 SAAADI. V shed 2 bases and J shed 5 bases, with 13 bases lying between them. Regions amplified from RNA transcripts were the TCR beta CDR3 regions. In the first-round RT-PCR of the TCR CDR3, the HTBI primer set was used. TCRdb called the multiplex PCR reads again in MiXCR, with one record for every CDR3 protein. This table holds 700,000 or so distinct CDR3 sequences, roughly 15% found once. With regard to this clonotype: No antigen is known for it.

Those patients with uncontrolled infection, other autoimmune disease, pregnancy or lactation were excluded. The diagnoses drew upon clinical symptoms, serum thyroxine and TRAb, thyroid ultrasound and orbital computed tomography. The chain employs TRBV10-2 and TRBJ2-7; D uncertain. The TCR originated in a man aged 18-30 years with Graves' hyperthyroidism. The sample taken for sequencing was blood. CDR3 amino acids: CASSEVGKQDEQYF. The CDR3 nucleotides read TGCGCCAGCAGTGAGGTCGGTAAGCAGGACGAGCAGTACTTC.